One sample yielded the 18 T cell receptor beta chains listed below, sequenced in a study of blood T cell repertoires in COVID-19. The repertoire was sequenced with immunoSEQ multiplex PCR; TCRdb's copy has only in-frame clones and lacks some. The sample lists roughly 270,000 clones, less than 85% seen once, with around 2.3% in the top ten. Sequencing was performed on PBMCs or T cells enriched from blood (not recorded which). The receptors come from a woman aged 50 to 60 who had recovered from COVID-19.

The chain is built from TRBV6-6 and TRBJ2-7, with TRBD2 matching over 10 bases. The ends lost 5 bases at V and 6 bases at J; junction bases unmatched: 10. The germline V gene encodes CDR1 MNHNY and CDR2 SVGAGI (reference sequence). This CDR3 comprises 15 residues. The CDR3 nucleotides are TGTGCCAGCAGTGCGACTAGCGGGTTTTCCCGCGAGCAGTACTTC. This encodes CASSATSGFSREQYF.

The chain has TRBV12-3 or TRBV12-4 and TRBJ2-7; D not resolved. The CDR3 spans 11 residues. V lost 4 bases and J 11 bases, leaving 12 bases between the germline ends. This CDR3 is CASSYGSTEYF. CDR3 DNA sequence: TGTGCCAGCAGTTACGGCAGCACAGAGTACTTC.

In this sample, this clone turned up once. This chain links TRBV7-9 with TRBJ2-1; 7 bases fit TRBD2. The V segment lost 5 bases and the J segment 7 bases; nucleotides outside the gene matches: 20. CDR3 length equals 18 residues. CDR1 is SEHNR, CDR2 FQNEAQ, per germline (reference sequence). The CDR3 here is CASSQSMASGGTANEQFF. The CDR3 bases are TGTGCCAGCAGCCAAAGTATGGCTAGCGGAGGGACGGCGAATGAGCAGTTCTTC.

V and J are TRBV19 and TRBJ2-3; TRBD2 aligns across 9 bases. In germline, CDR1 is LNHDA, CDR2 SQIVND (reference sequence). The CDR3 is 14 residues long. V shed 8 bases and J 0 bases; nucleotides not matched to a gene: 3. The CDR3 nucleotides are TGTGCCAGTTGTACTAGCGGGAGCACAGATACGCAGTATTTT. Protein sequence: CASCTSGSTDTQYF.

J is TRBJ2-5 and V is TRBV6-2 or TRBV6-3; 9 nucleotides align to TRBD2. CDR1 and CDR2 (germline): MNHEY, SVGEGT. The CDR3 has 18 amino acids. V was pared by 0 bases and J by 0 bases, with 8 bases of the junction left unmatched. DNA of the CDR3: TGTGCCAGCAGTTACTCCCGACTAGCGGAAAGATACCAAGAGACCCAGTACTTC. Translation gives CASSYSRLAERYQETQYF.

V usage is TRBV18 and J usage is TRBJ1-1; TRBD1 aligns across 7 bases. Per germline, CDR1 KGHSH and CDR2 LQKENI. V lost 2 bases to trimming and J lost 5 bases; unmatched junction nucleotides: 8. CDR3 length: 15 amino acids. The CDR3 sequence is CASSPSDRSRTEAFF. In nucleotides, the CDR3 is TGTGCCAGCTCACCATCGGACAGGAGTAGGACTGAAGCTTTCTTT.

The chain recombines TRBV11-2 with TRBJ2-1; D is unclear. CDR1 and CDR2 (germline): SGHAT, FQNNGV. V was pared by 7 bases and J by 6 bases, with 10 bases between. The CDR3 runs to 12 residues. Written as DNA, the CDR3 is TGTGCCAGCACCCCAGATCGCAATGAGCAGTTCTTC. It encodes CASTPDRNEQFF.

V usage is TRBV5-4 and J usage is TRBJ2-1; no reliable D call. V lost 0 bases and J 0 bases, leaving 13 bases between the germline ends. The CDR3 runs 17 residues. Germline V gene data show CDR1 as SGHNT and CDR2 as YYREEE (reference sequence). CDR3 DNA sequence: TGTGCCAGCAGCTTGGCGAAGACGCGGAGCTCCTACAATGAGCAGTTCTTC. Its translation: CASSLAKTRSSYNEQFF.

This sequence joins TRBV18 and TRBJ2-5, with TRBD1 matching over 9 bases. Germline V CDR1 and CDR2: KGHSH, LQKENI. Unmatched junction bases numbered 5, after V lost 2 bases and J lost 4 bases. CDR3 length equals 15 residues. The CDR3 coding sequence is TGTGCCAGCTCACCAAGACAGGGGGGGCGAGAGACCCAGTACTTC. Its translation: CASSPRQGGRETQYF.

V and J are TRBV27 and TRBJ1-5; TRBD1 is a possible D gene (5 bases). The CDR3 loop spans 14 amino acids. Germline loops: CDR1 MNHEY, CDR2 SMNVEV (reference sequence). With 5 bases removed from V and 5 bases from J, the gap between germline ends came to 13 bases. The CDR3 spells CASSPKDIYQPQHF. In DNA, the CDR3 is TGTGCCAGCAGTCCAAAGGACATATATCAGCCCCAGCATTTT.

The chain couples TRBV7-2 to TRBJ1-5, with 9 bases fitting TRBD1. Trimming at V came to 5 bases and at J to 2 bases, leaving 13 bases not matched to a gene. Germline V gene lookup returns CDR1 SGHTA and CDR2 FQGNSA. The CDR3 has 18 residues. CDR3 bases: TGTGCCAGCAGCCGTTGGGGACAGGGATTGAGTGGCAATCAGCCCCAGCATTTT. Its translation is CASSRWGQGLSGNQPQHF.

A single count supports this clone. This rearrangement joins TRBV30 to TRBJ2-7, with D perhaps matching TRBD2 (5 bases). The length of the CDR3 is 15 residues. Germline V lookup: CDR1 GTSNPN, CDR2 SVGIG (reference sequence). Trimming removed 0 bases from V and 0 bases from J, with 12 bases in between. CDR3 DNA sequence: TGTGCCTGGAGTGTACACCGGGGAAACTCCTACGAGCAGTACTTC. This encodes CAWSVHRGNSYEQYF.

The rearrangement uses TRBV2 and TRBJ1-4; TRBD1 matches at 10 bases. The ends lost 7 bases at V and 8 bases at J; junction bases unmatched: 7. The CDR3 sequence is 14 residues long. The V gene's germline CDR1 is SNHLY and CDR2 FYNNEI. Here the CDR3 reads CASNRDRGAEKLFF. The CDR3 nucleotides are TGTGCCAGCAACCGGGACAGGGGAGCCGAAAAACTGTTTTTT. Full variable domain (outside the CDR3, taken from reference TRBV2 and TRBJ1-4): EPEVTQTPSHQVTQMGQEVILRCVPISNHLYFYWYRQILGQKVEFLVSFYNNEISEKSEIFDDQFSVERPDGSNFTLKIRSTKLEDSAMYFCASNRDRGAEKLFFGSGTQLSVL.

This clone was counted a single time. V gene TRBV14 combines with J gene TRBJ2-2, with a possible D match to TRBD2 (5 bases). Per germline, CDR1 SGHDN and CDR2 FVKESK. CDR3 length: 14 amino acids. The germline V and J ends were trimmed by 6 bases and 1 base, with 9 bases remaining between them. The CDR3 DNA reads TGTGCCAGCAGGGGAGAAGAGAACACCGGGGAGCTGTTTTTT. Translated, it gives CASRGEENTGELFF.

The chain has TRBV12-3 or TRBV12-4 and TRBJ2-7; D is perhaps TRBD2 (5 bases). This CDR3 region has 12 residues. V was cut by 5 bases and J by 4 bases, with 9 bases left in between. The CDR3: CASSRTVYEQYF. For the CDR3, the DNA is TGTGCCAGCAGTCGGACTGTATACGAGCAGTACTTC.

This chain joins TRBV10-1 and TRBJ1-3; D gene unclear. V lost 1 base to trimming and J lost 0 bases, with 7 bases between them. There are 15 residues in the CDR3. Germline V lookup: CDR1 WNHNN, CDR2 SYGVQD (reference sequence). The CDR3 protein is CASSELRGSGNTIYF. CDR3 nucleotides: TGCGCCAGCAGTGAGTTGCGGGGCTCTGGAAACACCATATATTTT.

This sequence joins TRBV7-2 and TRBJ2-1, with 7 bases identical to TRBD2. V gave up 1 base and J gave up 9 bases; unmatched junction bases: 6. The V gene's germline CDR1 is SGHTA and CDR2 FQGNSA. CDR3 size: 14 residues. The CDR3, as DNA: TGTGCCAGCAGCTTAGGGCTAGCGGCCGGTGAGCAGTTCTTC. Its translation: CASSLGLAAGEQFF.

The chain employs TRBV28 and TRBJ2-3, with TRBD2 matching over 9 bases. The V segment lost 5 bases and the J segment 8 bases; nucleotides outside the gene matches: 8. The germline V gene has CDR1 MDHEN and CDR2 SYDVKM. This CDR3 has 14 amino acids. The CDR3 is CASSPSGVGVTQYF. The CDR3 DNA reads as TGTGCCAGCAGTCCTAGCGGGGTTGGGGTTACGCAGTATTTT.